One TCR beta chain is described in this entry. The CDR3 is made up of 15 amino acids. V lost 1 base, J lost 1 base, and 2 bases stayed unmatched. Germline V lookup: CDR1 MNHNS, CDR2 SASEGT. PCR was performed using 60 Vbeta and 13 Jbeta primers. TCRdb's copy holds only in-frame clones and misses some; the assay was immunoSEQ multiplex PCR. Here the sample spans under 200,000 clones, 68% being singletons. The sample comes from a study of cytomegalovirus exposure and HLA in healthy donors. Whole-study context: Inside one of the first data releases sat some 93 million unique TCRs taken from HLA-typed donors.

This sequence was found in a man aged 50 to 60 in good health and CMV-seronegative. Sequenced material: PBMCs. The chain combines TRBV6-1 with TRBJ2-7, with 9 bases matching TRBD1. The CDR3 spells CASSEGGTGSYEQYF. CDR3 nucleotides: TGTGCCAGCAGTGAAGGGGGGACAGGGTCCTACGAGCAGTACTTC.